What follows is one T cell receptor (beta chain) and its context. Primers used in a second PCR of roughly 7 to 11 cycles were a sample-barcoded 5' primer and a J-beta primer mix. Researchers report that a template-switch adaptor with 12 random nucleotides tagged each cDNA molecule. There were at least 2.5 million CDR3-containing paired-end reads obtained from each sample. Using its own MiXCR run on the 5' RACE reads, TCRdb lists one record per CDR3 protein. The sample contains hundreds of thousands of distinct CDR3 sequences, 58% of which appear only once. The donors, healthy Caucasians from Russia, were aged roughly 6 to 100. Each sample yielded at least 6 micrograms of PBMC total RNA. The sample originates from a study of blood T cells in healthy people across ages. Sequencing was carried out using blood. This sequence originates from a young man in good health.

This CDR3 reads CASSQGTGSWNEQYF. CDR3 nucleotide sequence: TGCGCCAGCAGCCAAGGGACAGGGTCTTGGAACGAGCAGTACTTC. The chain has TRBV4-3 and TRBJ2-4; 8 nucleotides match TRBD1. The DNA end lines up better with TRBJ2-7; the J call may be wrong. The CDR3 is made up of 15 amino acids. Germline V lookup: CDR1 LGHNA, CDR2 YSLEER.